The present T cell receptor (beta chain) was sequenced within a study of T cells in Graves' hyperthyroidism and ophthalmopathy. The CDR3 sequence is 15 residues long. CDR1 is KGHDR, CDR2 SFDVKD, per germline. The diagnostic basis comprised clinical symptoms, serum thyroxine and TRAb, thyroid ultrasound and orbital computed tomography. General study results and limits: Clonotypes that were expanded in thyroid above 0.001 mostly appeared in blood too.

The CDR3 regions of TCR beta were amplified from RNA transcripts. Primed by the HTBI set, a first-round RT-PCR was run on the TCR CDR3. TCRdb reanalysed the multiplex PCR reads using MiXCR and keeps one entry per CDR3 protein. The sample includes roughly 500,000 distinct CDR3 sequences, just over 45% of them seen just once. As for this clonotype: Its antigen is currently unknown. The junction differs from germline at one of its ends, possibly a read error.

The chain carries TRBV24-1 and TRBJ2-6; D ambiguous. Sequencing input: peripheral blood or thyroid tissue (not recorded which). This receptor was obtained from an adult woman with Graves' disease, either hyperthyroidism or ophthalmopathy (not recorded which). CDR3 loop: CAASDLAFGVNVLTF. In DNA form, the CDR3 reads TGTGCCGCCAGTGATTTGGCGTTTGGGGTCAACGTCCTGACTTTC.